A selection of T cell receptor beta chains follows, all from one sample in a study of response to subunit inactivated influenza vaccine. TCRdb processed the RT-PCR reads anew with MiXCR; each CDR3 protein has one entry. This sample carries 500,000 to 600,000 distinct CDR3 sequences, more than 15% of them seen once, and the ten largest clones take approximately 3%. This specimen was CD4+ T cells sorted from PBMCs, taken around 25 months after vaccination. The receptor source for this set is a man aged 45-69 years who received an inactivated influenza vaccine. Each CDR3 is given with its conserved first and last residue. D genes are given only for firm matches. Clone size is shown for a subset of rows, as once, few, many or a class of expanded clone.

cdr3_aa cdr3_nt j_call clone_size d_call v_call
CAISVTDLTYNEQFF TGTGCCATCAGTGTTACAGATTTAACCTACAATGAGCAGTTCTTC TRBJ2-1 . . TRBV10-3
CASSEKGSGRADEQFF TGTGCCAGCAGTGAAAAAGGTAGCGGGAGGGCCGATGAGCAGTTCTTC TRBJ2-1 few TRBD2 TRBV2
CASSLPGGDTQYF TGTGCCAGCAGTTTACCCGGAGGGGATACGCAGTATTTT TRBJ2-3 many . TRBV12-3/TRBV12-4
CASSLVGARTDTQYF TGTGCCAGCAGCTTAGTGGGGGCGCGGACAGATACGCAGTATTTT TRBJ2-3 . . TRBV7-8
CASSQDRGPVGLFF TGTGCCAGCAGCCAAGATCGGGGTCCGGTAGGGCTGTTTTTT TRBJ2-2 many . TRBV4-2
CSARVGTGYTEAFF TGCAGTGCTAGAGTTGGGACAGGGTACACTGAAGCTTTCTTT TRBJ1-1 . TRBD1 TRBV20-1
CASSANNGELFF TGTGCCAGCAGCGCTAATAACGGGGAGCTGTTTTTT TRBJ2-2 . . TRBV9
CAISELSGSWTDTQYF TGTGCCATCAGTGAATTATCCGGGAGTTGGACAGATACGCAGTATTTT TRBJ2-3 many . TRBV10-3
CASSPGQGYTGELFF TGTGCCAGCAGCCCGGGACAGGGGTACACCGGGGAGCTGTTTTTT TRBJ2-2 many TRBD1 TRBV12-3/TRBV12-4
CASSLRSEQFF TGTGCCAGCAGTTTAAGGTCTGAGCAGTTCTTC TRBJ2-1 few . TRBV28
CASSLWSSGVSTDTQYF TGTGCCAGCAGTTTATGGTCTAGCGGAGTGTCCACAGATACGCAGTATTTT TRBJ2-3 many TRBD2 TRBV28
CASSVTPGGLAATDTQYF TGTGCCAGCAGCGTAACCCCCGGGGGACTAGCGGCCACAGATACGCAGTATTTT TRBJ2-3 . TRBD2 TRBV9
CASRKLSSYEQYF TGCGCCAGCAGAAAGCTGAGCTCCTACGAGCAGTACTTC TRBJ2-7 few . TRBV5-1
CASTVGTGNQPQHF TGTGCCAGTACCGTGGGGACAGGCAATCAGCCCCAGCATTTT TRBJ1-5 few TRBD1 TRBV19
CSASGWESSYNEQFF TGCAGTGCTAGCGGCTGGGAGAGCTCCTACAATGAGCAGTTCTTC TRBJ2-1 few . TRBV20-1
CASSYPGTRYEQYF TGTGCCAGCAGTTACCCCGGGACTAGATACGAGCAGTACTTC TRBJ2-7 . TRBD2 TRBV6-2/TRBV6-3
CSAPALASGGEQFF TGCAGTGCGCCGGCGCTAGCGAGCGGGGGGGAGCAGTTCTTC TRBJ2-1 . TRBD2 TRBV20-1
CASSLGDFGYGYTF TGCGCCAGCAGCTTGGGGGATTTCGGCTATGGCTACACCTTC TRBJ1-2 many . TRBV5-1
CASSWFNEQFF TGTGCCAGCAGTTGGTTCAATGAGCAGTTCTTC TRBJ2-1 few . TRBV27
CASSFPTGGRSTDTQYF TGTGCCAGCAGTTTCCCAACGGGGGGCCGTAGCACAGATACGCAGTATTTT TRBJ2-3 . . TRBV12-3/TRBV12-4
CASNGQGWDGYTF TGTGCCAGCAACGGACAGGGGTGGGATGGCTACACCTTC TRBJ1-2 . TRBD1 TRBV7-2